This TCR beta chain comes out of a study of identical twins. Regarding the study as a whole: Conclusions leaned on cross-sectional statistical analysis and did not track the same donors over time. Analyses based on zero insertions could be partly confounded by invariant MAIT and iNKT cells.

A universal primer site was added by template switching, and unique molecular identifiers were carried by the cDNA. TCRdb itself ran the 5' RACE reads through MiXCR, one entry per CDR3 protein. Among hundreds of thousands of distinct CDR3 sequences listed, under 9% were seen once. A remark on this clonotype: Its specificity is unknown.

Trimming at V came to 4 bases and at J to 2 bases, leaving 5 bases not matched to a gene. Germline V lookup: CDR1 DFQATT, CDR2 SNEGSKA (reference sequence). The CDR3 covers 16 residues. These data also formed part of another study, on yellow fever vaccine responses in identical twins. According to that study: As reported, the vaccine T cell response of twins seemed partly convergent and partly personalized.

The material sequenced was memory (CD45RO+) T cells sorted from blood. This clonotype was obtained from a young woman in good health. V and J are TRBV20-1 and TRBJ2-3, with 14 positions matching TRBD2. CDR3 in DNA: TGCAGTGCTACCAGGACTAGCGGGGGGTACACAGATACGCAGTATTTT. Protein product: CSATRTSGGYTDTQYF.